The clone carrying this T cell receptor beta chain was found many times. TCRdb used MiXCR to reprocess the 5' RACE reads, holding one entry per CDR3 protein. Of 350,000 to 500,000 distinct CDR3 sequences in the sample, about a fifth were seen once. Germline assignment: CDR1 LGHNA and CDR2 YNFKEQ. The CDR3 sequence is 16 residues long. Trimming removed 3 bases from V and 5 bases from J, with 17 bases in between. The data belong to a study of identical twins. This receptor was obtained from a man aged 45-60 years in good health. The specimen was naive T cells sorted from blood. The chain combines TRBV4-2 with TRBJ2-1; D might be TRBD1 or TRBD2, each matching 7 bases. CDR3 amino acids: CASSQTGTTYHNEQFF. For the CDR3, the DNA is TGTGCCAGCAGCCAGACAGGGACTACCTACCACAATGAGCAGTTCTTC.